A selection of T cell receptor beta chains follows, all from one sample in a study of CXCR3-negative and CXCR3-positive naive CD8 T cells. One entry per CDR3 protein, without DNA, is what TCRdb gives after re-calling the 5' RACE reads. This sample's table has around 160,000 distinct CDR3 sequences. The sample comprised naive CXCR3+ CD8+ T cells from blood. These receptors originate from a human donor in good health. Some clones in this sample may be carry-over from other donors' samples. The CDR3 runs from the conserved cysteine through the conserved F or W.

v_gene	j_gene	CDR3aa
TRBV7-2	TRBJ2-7	CASSLGNSIYEQYF
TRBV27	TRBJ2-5	CASSSTPLGETQYF
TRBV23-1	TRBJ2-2	CASSQSNRNTGELFF
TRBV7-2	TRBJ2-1	CASSSGLAGVYNEQFF
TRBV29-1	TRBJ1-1	CSVVMDTEAFF
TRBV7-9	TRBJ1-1	CASSFVGTNTEAFF
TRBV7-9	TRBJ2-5	CASSPPGSSLETQYF
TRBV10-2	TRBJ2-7	CASNPGGSYEQYF
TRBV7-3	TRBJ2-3	CASSLLGLAGGIGTDTQYF
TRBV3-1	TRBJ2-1	CASSQGWRGLYNEQFF